What follows are 21 T cell receptor beta chains derived from one specimen sequenced in a study of CD8+CD57+ T cells in acquired aplastic anemia. For sequencing, patients were chosen who had shown expansion of CD8+CD57+ cells by flow cytometry. The TCR beta profiling, which covered VDJ combination and CDR3 sequence, was carried out using genomic DNA as the template. TCRdb used MiXCR to reprocess the reads, holding one entry per CDR3 protein. This table holds under 150,000 distinct CDR3 sequences, approximately 36% found once. Sequenced input: sorted CD4+, CD8+, or CD8+CD57+ T cells (not recorded which) from PBMCs. The receptor source for this set is a human donor with aplastic anemia.

To note about this clonotype: A read error is possible here, since a much larger clone lies one base away. The V call is TRBV12-3 or TRBV12-4, the J call TRBJ1-1, with unresolved D. The CDR3 contains 11 residues. Here the CDR3 DNA reads TGTGCCAGCGGTTTCGATAGGGAAGCTTTCTTT. As protein: CASGFDREAFF.

In its sample, this clonotype was seen many times. The rearrangement uses TRBV6-2 or TRBV6-3 and TRBJ2-7; D gene unclear. CDR1 and CDR2 (germline): MNHEY, SVGEGT. This CDR3 is built from 12 residues. The ends were cut back, 2 bases at V and 6 bases at J, with 8 bases in the middle. DNA for the CDR3: TGTGCCAGCAGTTACCCACGGATCGAGCAGTACTTC. Residues: CASSYPRIEQYF.

Many counts were recorded for this clonotype. This chain uses TRBV11-1 with TRBJ2-2, with 13 bases lining up with TRBD2. The CDR3 totals 19 residues. V lost 8 bases to trimming and J lost 4 bases; unmatched junction nucleotides: 16. Germline CDR1 is SGHAT and CDR2 is FQDESV (reference sequence). The CDR3 loop reads CASGQYRLAGGKVTGELFF. CDR3 DNA: TGTGCCAGCGGCCAATACAGACTAGCGGGGGGCAAGGTCACCGGGGAGCTGTTTTTT. Full variable domain (missing parts from reference TRBV11-1 and TRBJ2-2): EAEVAQSPRYKITEKSQAVAFWCDPISGHATLYWYRQILGQGPELLVQFQDESVVDDSQLPKDRFSAERLKGVDSTLKIQPAELGDSAMYLCASGQYRLAGGKVTGELFFGEGSRLTVL.

This clonotype appeared many times. The V and J genes are TRBV15 and TRBJ1-6; a weak D match, TRBD1 (5 bases). The CDR3 extends over 17 amino acids. Trimming stripped 0 bases from V and 3 bases from J, with 12 bases between. Germline lookup yields CDR1 LNHNV and CDR2 YYDKDF (reference sequence). CDR3 sequence (DNA): TGTGCCACCAGCAGAGAACCGGGACGGATCTATAATTCACCCCTCCACTTT. Translated, it gives CATSREPGRIYNSPLHF.

The table lists this clonotype with a few counts. J is TRBJ1-2 and V is TRBV15; 8 bases align to TRBD1. This CDR3 has 14 residues. J gave up 4 bases and V 1 base, and 2 bases lay outside the gene matches. Looked up from germline, CDR1 is LNHNV and CDR2 is YYDKDF (reference sequence). DNA of the CDR3: TGTGCCACCAGCAGAGTTGGGACAGGCTATGGCTACACCTTC. Translating it yields CATSRVGTGYGYTF. Supplemented by reference TRBV15 and TRBJ1-2, the full variable domain reads DAMVIQNPRYQVTQFGKPVTLSCSQTLNHNVMYWYQQKSSQAPKLLFHYYDKDFNNEADTPDNFQSRRPNTSFCFLDIRSPGLGDTAMYLCATSRVGTGYGYTFGSGTRLTVV.

This clonotype occurred many times. The genes are TRBV7-9 and TRBJ2-7, with 12 bases identical to TRBD2. Germline lookup yields CDR1 SEHNR and CDR2 FQNEAQ (reference sequence). V trimming: 6 bases; J trimming: 5 bases; junction bases outside the gene matches: 11. The CDR3 sequence is 16 residues long. CDR3 in amino acids: CASSQTGLAGIHEQYF. The CDR3 DNA sequence: TGTGCCAGCAGTCAAACCGGACTAGCGGGGATACACGAGCAGTACTTC.

This clonotype was counted many times. The gene calls are TRBV7-2 and TRBJ1-4; D call uncertain. This CDR3 spans 15 amino acids. Trimming took 5 bases from V and 3 from J, leaving 13 bases between them. Per germline, CDR1 SGHTA and CDR2 FQGNSA. The CDR3 coding sequence is TGTGCCAGCAGCCTAACCTCCGCTGCTAATGAAAAACTGTTTTTT. Translated, it gives CASSLTSAANEKLFF.

There are many counts of this clonotype. The chain recombines TRBV14 with TRBJ2-1; a weak D match, TRBD2 (6 bases). The V and J ends lost 8 bases and 5 bases respectively, with 19 bases between them. This CDR3 has 15 amino acids. Per germline, CDR1 SGHDN and CDR2 FVKESK. CDR3 region: CASSRTGLINNEQFF. CDR3 in DNA: TGTGCCAGCTCCCGCACGGGACTGATAAACAATGAGCAGTTCTTC.

This clonotype was picked up a small number of times. The chain joins TRBV4-2 to TRBJ2-6; 8 positions agree with TRBD2. Germline V gives CDR1 LGHNA, CDR2 YNFKEQ. V dropped 4 bases and J dropped 2; count of bases not matched to a gene: 16. This CDR3 has 20 residues. For the CDR3, the DNA is TGTGCCAGCAGCCCGCGGGGGGTTTGGCGGGGGAACCCTGGGGCCAACGTCCTGACTTTC. Protein product: CASSPRGVWRGNPGANVLTF.

This clonotype was seen repeatedly, ten times or more. The V and J genes are TRBV20-1 and TRBJ2-5, with unresolved D. Trimming took 0 bases from V and 7 from J, leaving 15 bases between them. Per germline, CDR1 DFQATT and CDR2 SNEGSKA (reference sequence). The CDR3 contains 14 residues. As DNA, the CDR3 is TGCAGTGCTAGAGAAACGCATACCAGAGGGACCCAGTACTTC. This encodes CSARETHTRGTQYF.

On this clonotype: One base away lies a much larger clone, so this may be a sequencing read error. The CDR3 spells CTSGTGDTTRNTEAFF. The CDR3 nucleotides are TGTACTAGTGGTACCGGGGACACCACTAGGAACACTGAAGCTTTCTTT. The chain uses TRBV12-5 and TRBJ1-1; weak D call: TRBD1 (6 bases). Germline V CDR1 and CDR2: LGHNT, FRNRAP. The CDR3 contains 16 residues.

The chain recombines TRBV7-3 with TRBJ2-6; D unclear. V was trimmed by 6 bases and J by 1 base, leaving 13 bases between them. Germline V gene sequence: CDR1 SGHTA, CDR2 FQGTGA. The CDR3 is made up of 16 amino acids. The CDR3 sequence: CASSPSAISGANVLTF. The CDR3 DNA reads TGTGCCAGCAGTCCCTCCGCAATTTCTGGGGCCAACGTCCTGACTTTC.

This clonotype occurred many times. The chain uses TRBV5-1 and TRBJ1-2; D gene unclear. V was trimmed by 0 bases and J by 8 bases, leaving 11 bases between them. This CDR3 spans 13 amino acids. The germline CDR1 and CDR2 sequences are SGHRS and YFSETQ. The CDR3 DNA reads as TGCGCCAGCAGCTTGGAGTTGTCGGGGGGCTACACCTTC. It translates to CASSLELSGGYTF.

This clonotype occurred a few times. Just one base apart from a much larger clone, this may be a read error. The chain employs TRBV7-9 and TRBJ1-3; the D gene is possibly TRBD1 (5 bases). CDR3 length equals 16 residues. The germline V gene encodes CDR1 SEHNR and CDR2 FQNEAQ (reference sequence). CDR3 coding DNA: TGTGCCAGCAGCTTGCGTACAGGAGCTCTTAGAAACACCATACATTTT. Amino acids: CASSLRTGALRNTIHF.

The rearrangement joins TRBV2 to TRBJ2-7; TRBD1 is a possible D gene (5 bases). Germline assignment: CDR1 SNHLY and CDR2 FYNNEI. The CDR3 has 14 amino acids. Trimming left V 6 bases short and J 2 bases short, with 14 bases between. The CDR3 sequence: CASRPTDSTYEQYF. Here the CDR3 DNA reads TGTGCCAGCAGACCGACCGACAGCACCTACGAGCAGTACTTC.

Many counts were recorded for this clonotype. The CDR3 spells CSARDNNQPQHF. CDR3 DNA sequence: TGCAGTGCTAGAGATAACAATCAGCCCCAGCATTTT. V usage is TRBV20-1 and J usage is TRBJ1-5; D gene ambiguous. Germline-derived CDR1 and CDR2 are DFQATT and SNEGSKA (reference sequence). CDR3 length: 12 amino acids. V was cut by 0 bases and J by 3 bases, with 3 bases left in between.

This clonotype was observed at least ten times. This chain links TRBV29-1 with TRBJ2-4, with D unresolved. Trimming stripped 3 bases from V and 9 bases from J, with 12 bases between. The CDR3 contains 12 residues. Germline values: CDR1 SQVTM, CDR2 ANQGSEA. The CDR3 loop is CSVEAGGSIQYF. The CDR3 DNA reads as TGCAGCGTTGAGGCCGGTGGAAGCATTCAGTACTTC. Using reference TRBV29-1 and TRBJ2-4 for the parts outside the CDR3, the full variable domain is SAVISQKPSRDICQRGTSLTIQCQVDSQVTMMFWYRQQPGQSLTLIATANQGSEATYESGFVIDKFPISRPNLTFSTLTVSNMSPEDSSIYLCSVEAGGSIQYFGAGTRLSVL.

The rearrangement uses TRBV30 and TRBJ2-4, with D unresolved. Per germline, CDR1 GTSNPN and CDR2 SVGIG (reference sequence). The CDR3 contains 16 residues. V lost 0 bases, J lost 0 bases, and 12 bases lay in between. The CDR3 loop reads CAWSVPRQIAKNIQYF. DNA for the CDR3: TGTGCCTGGAGTGTACCACGTCAGATAGCCAAAAACATTCAGTACTTC.

This clonotype was detected ten times or more. This chain links TRBV12-3 or TRBV12-4 with TRBJ1-3; D uncertain. V was cut by 5 bases and J by 6 bases, with 2 bases left in between. CDR3 length equals 10 residues. CDR3 coding DNA: TGTGCCAGCAGTGTAAACACCATATATTTT. It encodes CASSVNTIYF.

This clonotype was counted many times. This chain connects TRBV2 to TRBJ2-5; D call uncertain. The CDR3 has 13 amino acids. V was trimmed by 2 bases and J by 2 bases, leaving 6 bases between them. In germline, CDR1 is SNHLY, CDR2 FYNNEI. The CDR3 protein is CASSEIRQETQYF. CDR3 DNA sequence: TGTGCCAGCAGTGAAATTAGACAAGAGACCCAGTACTTC. Variable domain in full (rest from reference TRBV2 and TRBJ2-5): EPEVTQTPSHQVTQMGQEVILRCVPISNHLYFYWYRQILGQKVEFLVSFYNNEISEKSEIFDDQFSVERPDGSNFTLKIRSTKLEDSAMYFCASSEIRQETQYFGPGTRLLVL.

This clonotype was seen only a few times. The V call is TRBV2, the J call TRBJ1-2; no clear D gene. The V and J ends lost 0 bases and 5 bases respectively, with 4 bases between them. The CDR3 totals 12 residues. Germline V gene data show CDR1 as SNHLY and CDR2 as FYNNEI. CDR3 DNA sequence: TGTGCCAGCAGTGAAGCGGTTTATGGCTACACCTTC. Translating gives CASSEAVYGYTF. The whole variable domain, remainder taken from reference TRBV2 and TRBJ1-2, is EPEVTQTPSHQVTQMGQEVILRCVPISNHLYFYWYRQILGQKVEFLVSFYNNEISEKSEIFDDQFSVERPDGSNFTLKIRSTKLEDSAMYFCASSEAVYGYTFGSGTRLTVV.